These T cell receptor beta chains were read from a single sample in a study of immunodeficiency. TCRdb's table, derived via immunoSEQ multiplex PCR, lists solely in-frame clones and lacks some. This sample yields approximately 3,100 clones, of which 89% are seen a single time; around 12% belongs to the top ten. What was sequenced was CD8+ T cells from blood. These receptors were taken from a human donor in good health. Both conserved end residues are part of each CDR3. Each record gives: V gene, clone size, J gene, CDR3 protein. Some rows mark clone size as missing; the rest say once, few, many or name a class of expanded clone.

V: TRBV5-5
size: once
J: TRBJ2-2
CDR3: CASSAFAGGPPGELFF

V: TRBV10-3
size: once
J: TRBJ1-3
CDR3: CAIQEDDSGNTIYF

V: TRBV2
size: NA
J: TRBJ2-7
CDR3: CASTGLAGAGNEQYF

V: TRBV9
size: NA
J: TRBJ2-5
CDR3: CASSVKDRAGETQYF

V: TRBV28
size: NA
J: TRBJ2-7
CDR3: CASSLGTSDEQYF

V: TRBV19
size: NA
J: TRBJ2-1
CDR3: CASSMTSGLGSYNEQFF

V: TRBV5-4
size: NA
J: TRBJ1-2
CDR3: CASSTGTGGSLGGYTF

V: TRBV2
size: NA
J: TRBJ1-1
CDR3: CASSVKSTEAFF

V: TRBV9
size: NA
J: TRBJ1-2
CDR3: CASSVGGSGYTF

V: TRBV7-9
size: NA
J: TRBJ2-6
CDR3: CASSLITGSGANVLTF

V: TRBV6-1
size: NA
J: TRBJ2-7
CDR3: CASSQAGLAPHEQYF

V: TRBV4-2
size: NA
J: TRBJ2-3
CDR3: CASSQRREGYLDTQYF

V: TRBV5-1
size: NA
J: TRBJ2-7
CDR3: CASSLSQGARYEQYF

V: TRBV6-6
size: NA
J: TRBJ1-5
CDR3: CASSPWGTSRDRTGNQPQHF

V: TRBV28
size: NA
J: TRBJ2-1
CDR3: CASSSYNEQFF

V: TRBV7-2
size: NA
J: TRBJ2-7
CDR3: CASSFGPQAAYEQYF

V: TRBV19
size: NA
J: TRBJ2-1
CDR3: CASSDSWATSGGSYNEQFF

V: TRBV19
size: NA
J: TRBJ1-1
CDR3: CASSTGTGSEAFF

V: TRBV9
size: NA
J: TRBJ2-3
CDR3: CASSGDGSYADTQYF

V: TRBV28
size: NA
J: TRBJ2-1
CDR3: CASSRGRNEQFF

V: TRBV19
size: NA
J: TRBJ1-2
CDR3: CASSPDRVRDGYTF

V: TRBV7-7
size: NA
J: TRBJ2-3
CDR3: CASSLLDGPTDTQYF

V: TRBV9
size: once
J: TRBJ2-7
CDR3: CARSAGGDRGHEQYF

V: TRBV5-1
size: few
J: TRBJ1-6
CDR3: CASSLAGVDNSPLHF

V: TRBV13
size: NA
J: TRBJ2-7
CDR3: CASSLGMSYEQYF

V: TRBV7-9
size: NA
J: TRBJ2-2
CDR3: CASSLRGPNTGELFF

V: TRBV6-1
size: NA
J: TRBJ2-5
CDR3: CASSETSPQETQYF

V: TRBV2
size: once
J: TRBJ2-5
CDR3: CASSPREGDGQETQYF

V: TRBV28
size: NA
J: TRBJ2-2
CDR3: CASSLATGTSGSGELFF

V: TRBV9
size: NA
J: TRBJ1-2
CDR3: CASSAKGQGFYGYTF

V: TRBV9
size: NA
J: TRBJ2-7
CDR3: CASSATGTGYEQYF

V: TRBV19
size: few
J: TRBJ1-1
CDR3: CASYDGADMNTEAFF

V: TRBV10-3
size: NA
J: TRBJ1-2
CDR3: CATSTGSSDGYTF

V: TRBV10-3
size: NA
J: TRBJ1-1
CDR3: CAISESLWGGAFF

V: TRBV29-1
size: NA
J: TRBJ1-2
CDR3: CSVEETGDSHYGYTF

V: TRBV4-1
size: NA
J: TRBJ1-1
CDR3: CASSQIGNTEAFF

V: TRBV28
size: NA
J: TRBJ2-3
CDR3: CASSRTSGSDTDTQYF

V: TRBV20-1
size: NA
J: TRBJ2-1
CDR3: CSASSLATEFF

V: TRBV7-9
size: NA
J: TRBJ1-2
CDR3: CASSLGSQDGYTF